This T cell receptor beta chain was sequenced during a study of Graves' ophthalmopathy and Graves' hyperthyroidism. V lost 5 bases and J lost 7; bases outside the gene matches: 10. The CDR3 is 15 amino acids. Germline values: CDR1 KGHDR, CDR2 SFDVKD. Ten or more counts support this clonotype. Among the hyperthyroidism patients, all were newly diagnosed, aged 18 to 65, with under 2 months' duration. TCR beta CDR3 regions were amplified from RNA transcripts. RT-PCR in the first round used HTBI primers; a second-round multiplex PCR followed. MiXCR was run by TCRdb on the multiplex PCR reads, yielding one entry per CDR3 protein. The data hold about 400,000 distinct CDR3 sequences, with 15% observed a single time.

The TCR originated in a woman between 18 and 29 years old with stable Graves' hyperthyroidism. V gene TRBV24-1 combines with J gene TRBJ1-3; 7 nucleotides align to TRBD1. Sequencing was done on a sample of peripheral blood. The CDR3 nucleotides read TGTGCCACCAGTGCGACAACAGGGGACGCGAACACCATATATTTT. Translating it yields CATSATTGDANTIYF.